The 30 T cell receptor beta chains below all came from one sample that was sequenced in a study of T cell responses to AZD1222 COVID-19 vaccine. This table comes from immunoSEQ multiplex PCR, and its TCRdb copy is limited to in-frame clones, with some not included. The profile shows 100,000 or so clones, 90% of them singletons. The starting material was peripheral blood, obtained on day 0 of AZD1222 vaccination. The receptors originated from an adult in good health.

The rearrangement uses TRBV19 and TRBJ1-5; D ambiguous. Germline V gene sequence: CDR1 LNHDA, CDR2 SQIVND (reference sequence). The CDR3 is made up of 14 amino acids. V lost 6 bases to trimming and J lost 10 bases, with 19 bases between them. This chain's CDR3 is CASSTDRRSVPQHF. CDR3 nucleotides: TGTGCCAGTAGCACCGACCGACGATCGGTTCCCCAGCATTTT.

The sample holds one count of this clone. The chain couples TRBV6-5 to TRBJ2-7; 9 bases agree with TRBD1. In germline, CDR1 is MNHEY, CDR2 SVGAGI. Germline trimming cut 4 bases from V and 5 bases from J; bases unmatched to any gene: 9. The CDR3 contains 15 residues. The CDR3 here is CASSSGQGRWDEQYF. The CDR3 bases are TGTGCCAGCAGTTCGGGACAGGGAAGGTGGGACGAGCAGTACTTC.

This clone was seen a few times. This chain links TRBV5-1 with TRBJ1-1, with D hard to call. V was shortened by 0 bases and J by 1 base, with 7 bases between the two germline ends. Germline V lookup: CDR1 SGHRS, CDR2 YFSETQ. This CDR3 is built from 14 residues. The CDR3 nucleotides are TGCGCCAGCAGCTTGGGTGGGCAGAACACTGAAGCTTTCTTT. Its translation: CASSLGGQNTEAFF.

This rearrangement joins TRBV27 to TRBJ2-1; D perhaps matches TRBD2 (7 bases). This CDR3 region has 14 residues. The V and J ends lost 5 bases and 4 bases respectively, with 12 bases between them. Germline assignment: CDR1 MNHEY and CDR2 SMNVEV (reference sequence). In nucleotides, the CDR3 is TGTGCCAGCAGTGGCGGGGGCGGGTACAATGAGCAGTTCTTC. Its protein product is CASSGGGGYNEQFF.

The CDR3 DNA reads TGTGCCAGCAGTCCACAGTCGGGTCAGCCCCAGCATTTT. It specifies CASSPQSGQPQHF. The chain couples TRBV12-3 or TRBV12-4 to TRBJ1-5; D unclear. The germline V and J ends were trimmed by 5 bases and 6 bases, with 11 bases remaining between them. This CDR3 contains 13 residues.

The genes are TRBV19 and TRBJ2-3; D unresolved. This CDR3 has 15 residues. The V gene's germline CDR1 is LNHDA and CDR2 SQIVND (reference sequence). V lost 4 bases and J 0 bases, leaving 11 bases between the germline ends. The CDR3: CASSSLRWSTDTQYF. DNA for the CDR3: TGTGCCAGTAGTAGTCTCAGGTGGAGCACAGATACGCAGTATTTT.

The genes are TRBV16 and TRBJ1-1; TRBD1 matches 7 bases. The CDR3 has 15 residues. V shed 1 base and J 3 bases; nucleotides not matched to a gene: 5. Germline V CDR1 and CDR2: KGHSY, FQNENV. This CDR3 is CASSQYQGEYTEAFF. CDR3 DNA: TGTGCCAGCAGCCAATACCAGGGGGAGTACACTGAAGCTTTCTTT.

The chain couples TRBV4-1 to TRBJ2-6; D uncertain. The CDR3 runs to 16 residues. Germline V gene data show CDR1 as MGHRA and CDR2 as YSYEKL. V lost 1 base to trimming and J lost 2 bases, with 9 bases between them. Here the CDR3 reads CASSQGPQPGANVLTF. The CDR3 DNA is TGCGCCAGCAGCCAAGGACCCCAACCTGGGGCCAACGTCCTGACTTTC.

This clone appeared a single time. The rearrangement uses TRBV5-6 and TRBJ1-4, with 7 positions matching TRBD1. The CDR3 extends over 15 amino acids. Losses at the gene ends were 2 bases for V and 8 bases for J; bases not matched to a gene: 9. Germline CDR1 is SGHDT and CDR2 is YYEEEE. CDR3: CASSLVGGRGEKLFF. The CDR3 DNA follows: TGTGCCAGCAGCTTAGTAGGGGGCCGTGGGGAAAAACTGTTTTTT.

The chain joins TRBV19 to TRBJ2-2; tentative D call: TRBD2 (5 bases). The germline V and J ends were trimmed by 3 bases and 6 bases, with 11 bases remaining between them. The CDR3 spans 14 residues. The germline CDR1 and CDR2 sequences are LNHDA and SQIVND (reference sequence). The CDR3 nucleotides are TGTGCCAGTAGTATTAGAGGAGGTCCCGGGGAGCTGTTTTTT. Translation gives CASSIRGGPGELFF.

The J gene is TRBJ2-2, the V gene TRBV13, with 7 positions matching TRBD1. The germline V gene encodes CDR1 PRHDT and CDR2 FYEKMQ (reference sequence). This CDR3 has 13 amino acids. With 6 bases clipped from V and 6 bases from J, the junction kept 4 bases outside the gene matches. CDR3 residues: CASRDRRPGELFF. CDR3 in DNA: TGTGCCAGCAGGGACAGGAGGCCCGGGGAGCTGTTTTTT.

The V call is TRBV30, the J call TRBJ1-5, with a possible D match to TRBD1 (5 bases). Germline V lookup: CDR1 GTSNPN, CDR2 SVGIG (reference sequence). The CDR3 runs 11 residues. V lost 5 bases, J lost 15 bases, and 17 bases lay in between. This CDR3 is CAWLGGLLLHF. The CDR3 DNA reads as TGTGCCTGGCTGGGGGGACTCTTACTGCATTTT.

This chain uses TRBV6-6 with TRBJ2-5, with TRBD1 identical over 9 bases. CDR3 length: 15 amino acids. Looked up from germline, CDR1 is MNHNY and CDR2 is SVGAGI (reference sequence). The V gene end was trimmed by 4 bases and the J gene end by 5 bases; junction bases not matched to a gene: 8. CDR3 sequence (DNA): TGTGCCAGCAGTTCGAAAACAGGGGGCGGGGAGACCCAGTACTTC. This translates into CASSSKTGGGETQYF.

This chain uses TRBV28 with TRBJ1-2; TRBD1 is a possible D gene (6 bases). This CDR3 contains 14 residues. Trimming shortened V by 5 bases and J by 1 base, and 11 bases separated the two germline ends. CDR1 and CDR2 from the germline V gene are MDHEN and SYDVKM. CDR3 sequence: CASSPYRVNYGYTF. In DNA form, the CDR3 reads TGTGCCAGCAGTCCTTACAGGGTTAACTATGGCTACACCTTC.

The chain employs TRBV11-2 and TRBJ1-4; D gene ambiguous. The germline V and J ends were trimmed by 2 bases and 8 bases, with 9 bases remaining between them. Germline V gene lookup returns CDR1 SGHAT and CDR2 FQNNGV. The CDR3 has 13 residues. CDR3 bases: TGTGCCAGCAGCTTAACACAGTCAGAAAAACTGTTTTTT. Its translation: CASSLTQSEKLFF.

The gene calls are TRBV12-3 or TRBV12-4 and TRBJ1-2; D not certain. The ends were cut back, 6 bases at V and 4 bases at J, with 12 bases in the middle. CDR3 size: 13 residues. The chain's CDR3 is CASSWQATYGYTF. The CDR3 DNA follows: TGTGCCAGCAGCTGGCAGGCCACCTATGGCTACACCTTC.

The V call is TRBV5-1, the J call TRBJ2-5, with 8 bases aligning to TRBD1. Germline CDR1 SGHRS, CDR2 YFSETQ. J was trimmed by 5 bases and V by 3 bases; bases with no gene match: 12. This CDR3 has 16 amino acids. The CDR3 here is CASSWRGQGSMETQYF. DNA of the CDR3: TGCGCCAGCAGCTGGAGAGGACAGGGATCGATGGAGACCCAGTACTTC.

The chain joins TRBV2 to TRBJ2-3, with 9 bases matching TRBD2. This CDR3 region has 15 residues. V was pared by 3 bases and J by 1 base, with 2 bases of the junction left unmatched. From germline, CDR1 is SNHLY and CDR2 FYNNEI. DNA for the CDR3: TGTGCCAGCAGTGATTCTAGCGGGGGCACAGATACGCAGTATTTT. It encodes CASSDSSGGTDTQYF.

The rearrangement links TRBV5-1 to TRBJ2-3; D is uncertain. In germline, CDR1 is SGHRS, CDR2 YFSETQ. V lost 4 bases and J lost 2, with 26 bases in between. The CDR3 runs to 19 residues. The CDR3: CASSLPLATRLATTDTQYF. In DNA form, the CDR3 reads TGCGCCAGCAGCCTGCCTCTTGCTACCCGATTAGCCACCACAGATACGCAGTATTTT.

V and J are TRBV19 and TRBJ2-7; possibly TRBD1 or TRBD2 for D (5 bases each). Germline assignment: CDR1 LNHDA and CDR2 SQIVND (reference sequence). The ends were cut back, 10 bases at V and 2 bases at J, with 18 bases in the middle. The CDR3 totals 14 residues. CDR3 bases: TGTGCCACCAGCTACAGGACTGACACCTACGAGCAGTACTTC. Its protein is CATSYRTDTYEQYF.

The chain links TRBV6-1 to TRBJ1-6, with 7 bases aligning to TRBD1. V trimming: 1 base; J trimming: 7 bases; junction bases outside the gene matches: 7. Germline V CDR1 and CDR2: MNHNS, SASEGT. This CDR3 has 16 amino acids. DNA for the CDR3: TGTGCCAGCAGTGAAGGTGGGAGACAGGGAAATTCACCCCTCCACTTT. This sequence encodes CASSEGGRQGNSPLHF.

The chain combines TRBV6-5 with TRBJ1-2; no definite D call. The CDR3 contains 12 residues. Trimming left V 2 bases short and J 6 bases short, with 7 bases between. Looked up from germline, CDR1 is MNHEY and CDR2 is SVGAGI. The CDR3 region has the DNA TGTGCCAGCAGTTACCGAGGAAATGGCTACACCTTC. Its protein is CASSYRGNGYTF.

This chain links TRBV2 with TRBJ2-2; D remains unclear. Germline CDR1 and CDR2: SNHLY and FYNNEI. V shed 6 bases and J shed 3 bases, with 5 bases lying between them. This CDR3 is built from 12 residues. The CDR3 DNA sequence: TGTGCCAGCAGCGAGGACACCGGGGAGCTGTTTTTT. It yields the protein CASSEDTGELFF.

The rearrangement uses TRBV19 and TRBJ1-1; D unresolved. Germline CDR1 and CDR2: LNHDA and SQIVND (reference sequence). The CDR3 loop spans 13 amino acids. Deletions cut 7 bases from V and 1 base from J, with 10 bases between. CDR3 sequence: CASTLRTNTEAFF. The CDR3 coding sequence is TGTGCCAGTACCCTCAGGACGAACACTGAAGCTTTCTTT.

The rearrangement joins TRBV3-1 (or the pseudogene TRBV3-2) to TRBJ2-5; D gene uncertain. Trimming took off 5 bases at V and 4 bases at J, with 14 bases between the two ends. The length of the CDR3 is 14 residues. Germline V gene sequence: CDR1 LGHDT, CDR2 YNNKEL (reference sequence). The CDR3 sequence: CASSVTVARETQYF. The DNA of the CDR3 is TGTGCCAGCAGCGTCACGGTGGCTCGAGAGACCCAGTACTTC.

V and J are TRBV13 and TRBJ1-4, with no clear D. Looked up from germline, CDR1 is PRHDT and CDR2 is FYEKMQ (reference sequence). The CDR3 contains 18 residues. V was shortened by 3 bases and J by 6 bases, with 23 bases between the two germline ends. The CDR3 is CASSLFAGRTRSYEKLFF. CDR3 nucleotides: TGTGCCAGCAGCTTGTTCGCCGGCAGAACGCGGTCGTATGAAAAACTGTTTTTT.

The chain has TRBV4-1 and TRBJ2-5, with 7 bases identical to TRBD1. This CDR3 is 13 amino acids long. The V gene end was trimmed by 2 bases and the J gene end by 4 bases; junction bases not matched to a gene: 1. The germline V gene has CDR1 MGHRA and CDR2 YSYEKL. The CDR3 bases are TGCGCCAGCAGCCAATACAGGGGAGAGACCCAGTACTTC. Its protein is CASSQYRGETQYF.

The genes are TRBV4-2 and TRBJ1-2; TRBD1 aligns across 7 bases. After removal of 2 bases from V and 2 bases from J, the junction contained 2 bases not matched to a gene. This CDR3 is 14 amino acids long. Germline V gene sequence: CDR1 LGHNA, CDR2 YNFKEQ. The chain's CDR3 is CASSQIGGNYGYTF. CDR3 sequence (DNA): TGTGCCAGCAGCCAAATAGGGGGCAACTATGGCTACACCTTC.

The chain has TRBV28 and TRBJ2-7, with unresolved D. Germline values: CDR1 MDHEN, CDR2 SYDVKM. The CDR3 is 12 residues long. V dropped 3 bases and J dropped 3 bases, with 6 bases sitting between them. The CDR3 reads CASSFWDYEQYF. DNA of the CDR3: TGTGCCAGCAGTTTCTGGGACTACGAGCAGTACTTC.

The table lists this clone with a count of one. This rearrangement joins TRBV27 to TRBJ2-7; no reliable D call. The CDR3 has 11 residues. V was clipped by 8 bases and J by 3 bases, with 8 bases between them. The germline V gene has CDR1 MNHEY and CDR2 SMNVEV (reference sequence). CDR3: CASRGYYEQYF. In DNA, the CDR3 is TGTGCCAGCCGTGGGTACTACGAGCAGTACTTC.